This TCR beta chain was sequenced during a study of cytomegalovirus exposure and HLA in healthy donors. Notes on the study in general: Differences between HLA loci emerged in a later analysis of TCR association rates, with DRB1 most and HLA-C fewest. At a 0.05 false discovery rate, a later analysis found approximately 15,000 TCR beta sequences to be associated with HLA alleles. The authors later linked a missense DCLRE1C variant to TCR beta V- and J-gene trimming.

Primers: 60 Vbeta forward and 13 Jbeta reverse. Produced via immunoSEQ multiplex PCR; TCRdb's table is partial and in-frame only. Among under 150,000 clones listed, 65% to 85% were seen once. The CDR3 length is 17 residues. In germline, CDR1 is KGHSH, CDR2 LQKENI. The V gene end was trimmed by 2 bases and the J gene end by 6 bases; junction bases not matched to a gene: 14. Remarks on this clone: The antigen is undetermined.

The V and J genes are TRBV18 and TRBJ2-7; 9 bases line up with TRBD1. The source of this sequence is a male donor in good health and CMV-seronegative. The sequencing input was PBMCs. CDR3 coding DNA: TGTGCCAGCTCACCAAACCCCCGGGTGACAGGGGGTAGCGAGCAGTACTTC. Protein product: CASSPNPRVTGGSEQYF.